Listed below are T cell receptor beta chains from one sample, sequenced in a study of T-cell reconstitution after alpha-beta-depleted transplantation in children. TCRdb analysed the PCR reads with MiXCR anew, one entry per CDR3 protein. The data hold 240,000 or so distinct CDR3 sequences, with about 12% observed a single time. Source: PBMCs from the stem cell graft donor, taken from the stem cell graft. The receptor set was obtained from a human donor who donated a stem cell graft to a child with acute lymphoblastic leukemia. Each CDR3 is given with its conserved first and last residue. Each record gives: V gene, D gene, clone size, J gene, CDR3 protein, CDR3 DNA. The D gene is left open where the match is weak. Only part of the rows carry a size: once, few, many, or a class if the clone is expanded.

TRBV29-1	-	many	TRBJ2-3	CSMRHTDTQYF	TGCAGCATGAGACACACAGATACGCAGTATTTT
TRBV5-1	-	many	TRBJ2-2	CASSSQGPANTGELFF	TGCGCCAGCAGCTCTCAGGGTCCCGCGAACACCGGGGAGCTGTTTTTT
TRBV4-1	TRBD1	many	TRBJ2-7	CASSHTTGTVKEQYF	TGCGCCAGCAGCCATACGACCGGGACAGTAAAAGAGCAGTACTTC
TRBV6-1	TRBD1	many	TRBJ1-6	CASTDRGNSPLHF	TGTGCCAGCACTGACAGGGGTAATTCACCCCTCCACTTT
TRBV20-1	TRBD1	many	TRBJ2-7	CSARVGGREQYF	TGCAGTGCTAGAGTAGGGGGCCGCGAGCAGTACTTC
TRBV6-2/TRBV6-3	-	many	TRBJ2-2	CASTRSGLTGELFF	TGTGCCAGCACCAGGTCCGGGTTAACCGGGGAGCTGTTTTTT
TRBV10-3	-	-	TRBJ2-7	CAISESERGGKNYEQYF	TGTGCCATCAGTGAGTCGGAGCGAGGGGGGAAGAACTACGAGCAGTACTTC
TRBV9	-	many	TRBJ2-1	CASSVGVAGYNEQFF	TGTGCCAGCAGCGTAGGCGTAGCCGGGTACAATGAGCAGTTCTTC
TRBV14	-	many	TRBJ2-1	CASSQVRPTATWQFF	TGTGCCAGCAGCCAAGTCAGACCAACCGCTACGTGGCAGTTCTTC
TRBV6-1	-	-	TRBJ1-2	CASSEQSNYGYTF	TGTGCCAGCAGTGAACAGTCGAACTATGGCTACACCTTC
TRBV18	-	many	TRBJ1-1	CASSPGGSEAFF	TGTGCCAGCTCACCAGGGGGAAGTGAAGCTTTCTTT
TRBV7-2	-	many	TRBJ2-1	CASSFGNEQFF	TGTGCCAGCAGCTTCGGTAATGAGCAGTTCTTC
TRBV5-1	-	many	TRBJ1-1	CASSPGTAREAFF	TGCGCCAGCAGCCCTGGGACGGCCCGTGAAGCTTTCTTT
TRBV20-1	TRBD2	many	TRBJ2-3	CSATGTSGTDTQYF	TGCAGTGCTACCGGGACTAGCGGCACAGATACGCAGTATTTT
TRBV29-1	TRBD1	many	TRBJ2-5	CSVRDRVDETQYF	TGCAGCGTGCGGGACAGGGTGGATGAGACCCAGTACTTC
TRBV7-9	TRBD2	few	TRBJ2-7	CASSRTGTSGRGSYEQYF	TGTGCCAGCAGCCGTACCGGGACTAGCGGGAGGGGATCCTACGAGCAGTACTTC
TRBV20-1	TRBD2	many	TRBJ2-1	CSARGLAGGSYNEQFF	TGCAGTGCTAGGGGACTAGCGGGGGGGTCCTACAATGAGCAGTTCTTC
TRBV7-9	TRBD1	many	TRBJ2-2	CASSPTGGRLTGELFF	TGTGCCAGCAGCCCTACAGGGGGCCGGTTGACCGGGGAGCTGTTTTTT
TRBV12-3/TRBV12-4	TRBD2	many	TRBJ2-4	CASSFRTSGILAKNIQYF	TGTGCCAGCAGTTTCAGGACTAGCGGGATTTTAGCCAAAAACATTCAGTACTTC
TRBV5-5	-	many	TRBJ1-6	CASSLAGNSPLHF	TGTGCCAGCAGCTTGGCAGGGAATTCACCCCTCCACTTT
TRBV12-3/TRBV12-4	-	many	TRBJ2-2	CASSFLSGELFF	TGTGCCAGCAGCTTCCTCTCCGGGGAGCTGTTTTTT
TRBV18	-	-	TRBJ1-4	CASSPLDSIEKLFF	TGTGCCAGCTCACCACTGGACAGCATTGAAAAACTGTTTTTT
TRBV6-1	TRBD2	many	TRBJ2-2	CASSLAGGKAGELFF	TGTGCCAGCAGTCTAGCGGGGGGGAAGGCCGGGGAGCTGTTTTTT
TRBV4-3	TRBD2	few	TRBJ2-2	CASSSLADGTGELFF	TGCGCCAGCAGCTCCCTAGCGGATGGAACCGGGGAGCTGTTTTTT
TRBV6-2/TRBV6-3	-	many	TRBJ2-1	CAITAGLQSDEQFF	TGTGCCATAACGGCCGGCCTACAAAGCGATGAGCAGTTCTTC
TRBV27	-	once	TRBJ2-1	CASSLWGAPYNEQFF	TGTGCCAGCAGTTTATGGGGGGCGCCCTACAATGAGCAGTTCTTC
TRBV11-2	-	many	TRBJ2-1	CASSLVGNEQFF	TGTGCCAGCAGCTTAGTGGGGAATGAGCAGTTCTTC